This T cell receptor beta chain appears in the sequencing data of a study of cytomegalovirus exposure and HLA in healthy donors. Vbeta (60) and Jbeta (13) primers were used in the PCR. Profiled with immunoSEQ multiplex PCR; TCRdb holds only in-frame clones, not every one. Of 150,000 or so clones in the sample, under 80% were seen once. Trimming cost V 0 bases and J 0 bases; bases outside gene matches: 6. Germline loops: CDR1 LGHNA, CDR2 YSLEER. The CDR3 contains 18 residues. The receptor comes from a man aged 25-45 years in good health and CMV-seronegative. The rearrangement uses TRBV4-3 and TRBJ2-7, with 12 positions matching TRBD2. The sequenced material came from PBMCs. The CDR3 nucleotides read TGCGCCAGCAGCCAAGATGAGACTAGCGGGGGAAGCTCCTACGAGCAGTACTTC. Residues: CASSQDETSGGSSYEQYF.